These 15 T cell receptor beta chains were all obtained from the same sample, sequenced in a study of blood T cell repertoires in COVID-19. The protocol was immunoSEQ multiplex PCR, while the TCRdb copy is restricted to in-frame clones and leaves out a portion. The sample includes around 80,000 clones, around 76% of them seen just once. Sequencing used peripheral blood. These receptors all stem from a woman older than 75 with active or convalescent COVID-19.

The rearrangement links TRBV15 to TRBJ2-7, with D maybe TRBD2 (5 bases). CDR1 is LNHNV, CDR2 YYDKDF, per germline (reference sequence). The V and J ends lost 0 bases and 3 bases respectively, with 12 bases between them. The CDR3 totals 15 residues. The DNA for the CDR3 is TGTGCCACCAGCAGAGATCCGGCGGGCTTCTACGAGCAGTACTTC. Protein product: CATSRDPAGFYEQYF.

The V gene is TRBV7-2, the J gene TRBJ2-1; TRBD2 might be the D (6 bases). The germline V gene encodes CDR1 SGHTA and CDR2 FQGNSA. Trimming stripped 1 base from V and 10 bases from J, with 23 bases between. The CDR3 is 17 amino acids. The chain's CDR3 is CASSLGAAGFVQLEQFF. The CDR3 nucleotides are TGTGCCAGCAGCTTAGGGGCTGCGGGGTTCGTACAATTGGAGCAGTTCTTC.

This chain connects TRBV30 to TRBJ2-7; tentatively, D is TRBD1 (5 bases). Germline CDR1 is GTSNPN and CDR2 is SVGIG (reference sequence). V lost 4 bases and J 3 bases, leaving 22 bases between the germline ends. The CDR3 has 16 residues. This CDR3 is CAWIKERVGLGYEQYF. The DNA for the CDR3 is TGTGCCTGGATAAAGGAAAGGGTGGGGCTGGGCTACGAGCAGTACTTC.

This clone was seen only a few times. The chain combines TRBV4-3 with TRBJ1-2; TRBD1 is a possible D gene (6 bases). The CDR3 extends over 15 amino acids. Germline CDR1 LGHNA, CDR2 YSLEER. Trimming stripped 0 bases from V and 4 bases from J, with 12 bases between. The CDR3 nucleotides are TGCGCCAGCAGCCAAGATTTTACAGGGCTCTATGGCTACACCTTC. Its translation: CASSQDFTGLYGYTF.

This rearrangement joins TRBV11-1 to TRBJ1-2; 7 nucleotides align to TRBD1. The J segment lost 6 bases and the V segment lost 5 bases, leaving 6 bases of the junction unmatched. The CDR3 extends over 13 amino acids. Germline CDR1 and CDR2: SGHAT and FQDESV (reference sequence). As DNA, the CDR3 is TGTGCCAGCAGCCCCACAGGGGAGGATGGCTACACCTTC. Protein sequence: CASSPTGEDGYTF.

The chain uses TRBV28 and TRBJ1-3, with 10 bases fitting TRBD1. V trimming: 4 bases; J trimming: 3 bases; junction bases outside the gene matches: 0. Germline CDR1 is MDHEN and CDR2 is SYDVKM. This CDR3 comprises 14 residues. The CDR3 DNA sequence: TGTGCCAGCAGTTGGACAGGGGGTGGAAACACCATATATTTT. The encoded protein is CASSWTGGGNTIYF.

The chain couples TRBV5-6 to TRBJ1-2; a possible D gene is TRBD1 (5 bases). The germline V gene encodes CDR1 SGHDT and CDR2 YYEEEE. The V end lost 0 bases, the J end lost 4 bases, and 13 bases lay between the germline ends. CDR3 length: 15 residues. The CDR3 sequence: CASSLVVQGAYGYTF. The CDR3 nucleotides read TGTGCCAGCAGCTTGGTAGTCCAGGGTGCCTATGGCTACACCTTC.

The gene calls are TRBV13 and TRBJ2-3; 7 bases fit TRBD1. CDR1 and CDR2 (germline): PRHDT, FYEKMQ (reference sequence). This CDR3 contains 14 residues. Trimming removed 4 bases from V and 2 bases from J; junction bases left unmatched: 3. Here the CDR3 reads CASSSGTATDTQYF. The DNA for the CDR3 is TGTGCCAGCAGCTCCGGGACAGCCACAGATACGCAGTATTTT.

This clone was seen only a few times. V is TRBV15 and J is TRBJ2-2; D is unclear. V dropped 5 bases and J dropped 3 bases, with 10 bases sitting between them. Germline-derived CDR1 and CDR2 are LNHNV and YYDKDF (reference sequence). The CDR3 runs 14 residues. The CDR3 DNA reads TGTGCCACCAGCGTAAGACGGGACACCGGGGAGCTGTTTTTT. Translated, it gives CATSVRRDTGELFF.

The chain joins TRBV23-1 to TRBJ1-1; weak D call: TRBD1 (5 bases). TRBV23-1 is reported as an ORF; its role is uncertain. V was shortened by 8 bases and J by 0 bases, with 16 bases between the two germline ends. The CDR3 totals 15 residues. The CDR3 DNA sequence: TGCGCCAGCGGTAGGTCAGGGATCATGAACACTGAAGCTTTCTTT. Translation: CASGRSGIMNTEAFF.

The rearrangement links TRBV5-4 to TRBJ2-1; tentative D call: TRBD2 (5 bases). Trimming stripped 4 bases from V and 8 bases from J, with 13 bases between. This CDR3 contains 13 residues. Germline V gene sequence: CDR1 SGHNT, CDR2 YYREEE (reference sequence). The CDR3 DNA reads as TGTGCCAGCAGCCCGGTGGGGAGAGATGAGCAGTTCTTC. Its protein product is CASSPVGRDEQFF.

In this sample, this clone turned up a few times. V and J are TRBV6-5 and TRBJ1-2; D is uncertain. The CDR3 extends over 13 amino acids. V lost 6 bases and J 7 bases, leaving 15 bases between the germline ends. Germline V CDR1 and CDR2: MNHEY, SVGAGI. CDR3 DNA sequence: TGTGCCAGCAGCCCCAAGGTCGGGGTTGGCTACACCTTC. This encodes CASSPKVGVGYTF.

The rearrangement uses TRBV9 and TRBJ2-1; 8 bases fit TRBD2. This CDR3 region has 16 residues. In germline, CDR1 is SGDLS, CDR2 YYNGEE. V was pared by 0 bases and J by 3 bases, with 5 bases of the junction left unmatched. The CDR3 here is CASSVGSGGFYNEQFF. CDR3 bases: TGTGCCAGCAGCGTAGGGTCGGGGGGGTTCTACAATGAGCAGTTCTTC.

The chain has TRBV7-6 and TRBJ2-5, with a possible D match to TRBD1 (5 bases). The CDR3 spans 13 residues. The V end was cut by 7 bases, the J end by 2 bases, with 11 bases between. Germline CDR1 and CDR2: SGHVS and FNYEAQ. The CDR3 loop reads CASIPRAQETQYF. For the CDR3, the DNA is TGTGCCAGCATCCCCAGGGCTCAAGAGACCCAGTACTTC.

This clone was detected only once. The rearrangement links TRBV19 to TRBJ1-3; D call uncertain. The CDR3 contains 15 residues. Trimming took 4 bases from V and 7 from J, leaving 17 bases between them. Germline CDR1 and CDR2: LNHDA and SQIVND (reference sequence). CDR3 in DNA: TGTGCCAGTAGTACCCGGGGTTACGGAGGGAACACCATATATTTT. The encoded protein is CASSTRGYGGNTIYF. Together with reference TRBV19 and TRBJ1-3, the CDR3 gives the full variable domain: DGGITQSPKYLFRKEGQNVTLSCEQNLNHDAMYWYRQDPGQGLRLIYYSQIVNDFQKGDIAEGYSVSREKKESFPLTVTSAQKNPTAFYLCASSTRGYGGNTIYFGEGSWLTVV.